The 10 T cell receptor beta chains listed next were all sequenced from one sample in a study of identical twins. One entry per CDR3 protein, called by TCRdb with MiXCR from the 5' RACE reads. The data contain roughly 630,000 distinct CDR3 sequences, 7% to 7.5% of them singletons. This sample was shared with a second study, whose subject was yellow fever vaccine responses in identical twins.

The sequencing input was PBMCs. The receptor set was obtained from a woman aged 18-29 years in good health.

This clonotype occurred a few times. V is TRBV14 and J is TRBJ2-1; perhaps TRBD2 as D (5 bases). CDR1 is SGHDN and CDR2 is FVKESK in the germline V gene. The CDR3 sequence is 13 residues long. V lost 7 bases and J lost 8, with 15 bases in between. In DNA form, the CDR3 reads TGTGCCAGCACCGCGGGTTGGTGGTATGAGCAGTTCTTC. Translating it yields CASTAGWWYEQFF.

This clonotype came up a few times. This chain uses TRBV20-1 with TRBJ2-3; 10 nucleotides agree with TRBD1. CDR1 is DFQATT and CDR2 is SNEGSKA in the germline V gene (reference sequence). V shed 6 bases and J 2 bases; nucleotides not matched to a gene: 8. The CDR3 is 15 amino acids. This chain's CDR3 is CSALGTGAITDTQYF. DNA of the CDR3: TGCAGTGCCCTCGGGACAGGGGCGATCACAGATACGCAGTATTTT.

Many counts were recorded for this clonotype. This sequence joins TRBV5-1 and TRBJ1-1; D gene unclear. This CDR3 has 15 residues. Trimming left V 4 bases short and J 1 base short, with 14 bases between. Germline V CDR1 and CDR2: SGHRS, YFSETQ. CDR3 DNA: TGCGCCAGCAGCCTCTCCCGGACCCAGAACACTGAAGCTTTCTTT. Protein sequence: CASSLSRTQNTEAFF.

This clonotype was counted between two and nine times. The V call is TRBV4-1, the J call TRBJ2-7, with D maybe TRBD2 (7 bases). This CDR3 is built from 16 residues. Trimming stripped 0 bases from V and 3 bases from J, with 15 bases between. CDR1 MGHRA and CDR2 YSYEKL come from the germline V gene. CDR3 in amino acids: CASSQESRGGYYEQYF. The DNA of the CDR3 is TGCGCCAGCAGCCAAGAGTCCAGGGGAGGGTACTACGAGCAGTACTTC.

This clonotype occurred many times. The J gene is TRBJ2-7, the V gene TRBV14; D is ambiguous. Germline CDR1 reads SGHDN; CDR2 reads FVKESK. CDR3 length: 14 amino acids. V was cut by 4 bases and J by 9 bases, with 19 bases left in between. This CDR3 is CASSPNTVVDVQYF. DNA of the CDR3: TGTGCCAGCAGCCCAAATACAGTGGTCGATGTGCAGTACTTC.

V is TRBV29-1 and J is TRBJ2-7, with a tentative D call TRBD1 (6 bases). The length of the CDR3 is 13 residues. CDR1 is SQVTM and CDR2 is ANQGSEA in the germline V gene. V was pared by 6 bases and J by 3 bases, with 15 bases between. CDR3 region: CSVPGTTDYEQYF. The CDR3 nucleotides read TGCAGCGTACCCGGGACAACCGACTACGAGCAGTACTTC.

This clonotype was picked up a small number of times. The chain is built from TRBV7-9 and TRBJ1-1; no clear D. The CDR3 length is 13 residues. CDR1 and CDR2 (germline): SEHNR, FQNEAQ (reference sequence). The V gene lost 2 bases and the J gene lost 3 bases, with 7 bases spanning the gap. The CDR3 nucleotides read TGTGCCAGCAGCTTATTAGCTGACACTGAAGCTTTCTTT. Amino acid sequence: CASSLLADTEAFF.

This clonotype was found a few times. The chain couples TRBV3-1 to TRBJ1-2; TRBD1 matches 8 bases. The ends lost 1 base at V and 6 bases at J; junction bases unmatched: 10. Germline CDR1 reads LGHDT; CDR2 reads YNNKEL (reference sequence). The CDR3 spans 16 residues. The DNA for the CDR3 is TGTGCCAGCAGCCAAGCCCTGACAGGGGCCCGGAATGGCTACACCTTC. This encodes CASSQALTGARNGYTF.

In DNA, the CDR3 is TGCGCCAGCAGCCAAGGAGGCTTAGGGGCGAACGAGCAGTTCTTC. Its translation: CASSQGGLGANEQFF. V gene TRBV4-1 combines with J gene TRBJ2-1; perhaps TRBD1 as D (5 bases). There are 15 residues in the CDR3. Deletions cut 1 base from V and 10 bases from J, with 17 bases between. Germline V gene data show CDR1 as MGHRA and CDR2 as YSYEKL.

At least ten counts were recorded for this clonotype. CDR3 loop: CSVAPGLAGVEQYF. For the CDR3, the DNA is TGCAGCGTTGCTCCGGGACTAGCGGGAGTTGAGCAGTACTTC. This chain uses TRBV29-1 with TRBJ2-7, with 14 bases identical to TRBD2. Per germline, CDR1 SQVTM and CDR2 ANQGSEA. V gave up 4 bases and J gave up 7 bases; unmatched junction bases: 6. The CDR3 has 14 residues.